This T cell receptor beta chain appears in the sequencing data of a study of T-cell reconstitution after alpha-beta-depleted transplantation in children. Trimming cost V 1 base and J 1 base, with 7 bases left between them. This CDR3 has 14 amino acids. CDR1 is MGHRA and CDR2 is YSYEKL in the germline V gene. Library preparation (for TCRbeta) was performed with unique molecular identifiers. TCRdb used MiXCR to reprocess the PCR reads, holding one entry per CDR3 protein. The sample yields 90,000 to 100,000 distinct CDR3 sequences, about 25% seen once. This clonotype was picked up a small number of times.

This receptor was obtained from a boy aged 2-15 years with acute lymphoblastic leukemia, due to receive a stem cell transplant. Here the sequenced sample was PBMCs, taken before TCRalphabeta/CD19-depleted stem cell transplant. The V and J genes are TRBV4-1 and TRBJ1-2; D ambiguous. In nucleotides, the CDR3 is TGCGCCAGCAGCCAAGGCTGGGATAACTATGGCTACACCTTC. Its translation is CASSQGWDNYGYTF.